This T cell receptor beta chain emerged from a study of blood T cell repertoires in COVID-19. Study in general: Spain, Italy and the United States supplied samples that represented acute and convalescent COVID-19. Sources were T cells, B-cell-depleted T cells, or PBMCs; the material itself was cDNA or gDNA.

CDR1 is KGHSH, CDR2 LQKENI, per germline. CDR3 size: 15 residues. J was trimmed by 0 bases and V by 5 bases; bases with no gene match: 5. This table comes from immunoSEQ multiplex PCR, and its TCRdb copy is limited to in-frame clones, with some not included. The sample includes 300,000 to 350,000 clones, 80% to 90% of them seen just once. Donors were grouped by their self-reported clinical history. Two consecutive negative NP/OP PCR tests, clearance, or resolved symptoms defined Cohort 3 recovery. The sequence came from a man aged 25-45 years who had recovered from COVID-19. The sample taken for sequencing was PBMCs or T cells enriched from blood (not recorded which). V is TRBV18 and J is TRBJ2-7, with 9 bases identical to TRBD1. The chain's CDR3 is CASSSTGGSSYEQYF. The CDR3 DNA follows: TGTGCCAGCTCATCTACAGGGGGCAGCTCCTACGAGCAGTACTTC.